The sequence of this T cell receptor beta chain was determined in a study of blood T cell repertoires in COVID-19. Study-wide context: The origin of the acute and convalescent COVID-19 samples was the United States, Italy and Spain.

V was shortened by 0 bases and J by 4 bases, with 8 bases between the two germline ends. Germline V lookup: CDR1 SSHAT, CDR2 FNYEAQ (reference sequence). The CDR3 is made up of 14 amino acids. This clone is a singleton in its sample. Original processing notes: Amplification from reference gene primers served as the basis for estimated nucleated cell counts. The assay was immunoSEQ multiplex PCR, and TCRdb's table has in-frame clones only and misses some. That table supplies the V and J calls and clone size; D and trimming were determined from the DNA. The data contain fewer than 90,000 clones, more than 80% of them singletons.

The sequence came from a man aged 25-45 years with acute or convalescent COVID-19. The chain links TRBV7-7 to TRBJ2-3; tentatively, D is TRBD2 (6 bases). The specimen was peripheral blood. For the CDR3, the DNA is TGTGCCAGCAGCTTAGCCCCGGGGGCAGATACGCAGTATTTT. It yields the protein CASSLAPGADTQYF.